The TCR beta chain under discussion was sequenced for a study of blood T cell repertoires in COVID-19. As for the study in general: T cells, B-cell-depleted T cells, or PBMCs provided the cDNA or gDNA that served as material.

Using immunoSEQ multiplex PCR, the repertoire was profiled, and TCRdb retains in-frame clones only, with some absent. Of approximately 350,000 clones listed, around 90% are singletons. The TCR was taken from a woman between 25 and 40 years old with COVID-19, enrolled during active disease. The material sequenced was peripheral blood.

In nucleotides, the CDR3 is TGTGCCAGCAGCTTGGGTCAGGCCGACTATGGCTACACCTTC. As protein: CASSLGQADYGYTF. This chain connects TRBV5-4 to TRBJ1-2; no firm D call. The CDR3 is 14 residues long. Per the germline V gene, CDR1 is SGHNT and CDR2 is YYREEE (reference sequence). The V gene lost 0 bases and the J gene lost 3 bases, with 9 bases spanning the gap.